The rows below give T cell receptor beta chains drawn from one sample of a study of T cells in Graves' hyperthyroidism and ophthalmopathy. TCRdb passed the multiplex PCR reads through MiXCR, listing each CDR3 protein once. The data hold under 300,000 distinct CDR3 sequences, with 20% to 25% observed a single time. The sequenced material came from blood. Receptors originate from a man aged 25-45 years with Graves' ophthalmopathy. CDR3s include the opening cysteine and the closing phenylalanine or tryptophan. Fields, in order: J gene, V gene, CDR3 protein.

>TRBJ2-1|TRBV6-1
CASSEWGLATYNEQFF
>TRBJ2-1|TRBV19
CASSIRQSGRPKNEQFF
>TRBJ1-1|TRBV27
CASSLGTLSGTEAFF
>TRBJ2-1|TRBV5-6
CASSFQSGAGVYNEQFF
>TRBJ1-5|TRBV27
CASSEGQSSNQPQHF
>TRBJ1-5|TRBV18
CASSPRPLMGGQPQHF
>TRBJ1-5|TRBV6-1
CASSRRDNQPQHF
>TRBJ2-7|TRBV27
CASSLVNRARVRDYEQYF
>TRBJ2-2|TRBV5-1
CASRIDGHNTGELFF
>TRBJ2-1|TRBV30
CAWKPRRGREALNEQFF
>TRBJ1-5|TRBV2
CASNKRGTQPQHF
>TRBJ2-1|TRBV14
CASSPEGFTSYNEQFF
>TRBJ1-3|TRBV28
CASSGDGGGNTIYF
>TRBJ2-5|TRBV12-3/TRBV12-4
CASSFTSGRGETQYF
>TRBJ2-3|TRBV2
CASGPLGDTQYF
>TRBJ2-3|TRBV2
CASNRAGGDTQYF
>TRBJ2-1|TRBV5-1
CASREDWGSEQFF
>TRBJ1-1|TRBV15
CATSRNRNTEAFF
>TRBJ2-7|TRBV6-5
CASSYGWPPGEQYF
>TRBJ1-2|TRBV20-1
CSAAKGSYGYTF
>TRBJ1-4|TRBV30
CAWSVVARNEKLFF
>TRBJ2-2|TRBV5-6
CASSWGRNTGELFF
>TRBJ2-3|TRBV29-1
CSFGLAGGPGTDTQYF
>TRBJ2-4|TRBV6-1
CASRSLRLDRLAKNIQYF
>TRBJ2-5|TRBV7-9
CASSPPLADQETQYF
>TRBJ1-5|TRBV4-1
CASSQADWRDNNQPQHF
>TRBJ2-2|TRBV7-3
CASSLRGGPNTGELFF
>TRBJ2-5|TRBV5-1
CASGTGGNGRPQETQYF
>TRBJ2-3|TRBV5-1
CASSLAGTTDTQYF
>TRBJ2-7|TRBV11-3
CASSPTGLNKQYF
>TRBJ2-3|TRBV10-2
CASNGQGATDTQYF
>TRBJ2-7|TRBV13
CASSLPGGAGASYEQYF
>TRBJ2-2|TRBV3-1
CASSGRTATNTGELFF
>TRBJ2-1|TRBV29-1
CSVEIAYLTFF
>TRBJ1-1|TRBV28
CASSLGGQTNTEAFF
>TRBJ2-7|TRBV19
CASSGTWGNEQYF
>TRBJ1-2|TRBV2
CASSPLLHTGQNYGYTF
>TRBJ2-1|TRBV27
CASSFAYRVNEQFF
>TRBJ2-5|TRBV5-1
CASSTLGQGIQETQYF
>TRBJ2-1|TRBV11-2
CASSSTSGSRGEQFF